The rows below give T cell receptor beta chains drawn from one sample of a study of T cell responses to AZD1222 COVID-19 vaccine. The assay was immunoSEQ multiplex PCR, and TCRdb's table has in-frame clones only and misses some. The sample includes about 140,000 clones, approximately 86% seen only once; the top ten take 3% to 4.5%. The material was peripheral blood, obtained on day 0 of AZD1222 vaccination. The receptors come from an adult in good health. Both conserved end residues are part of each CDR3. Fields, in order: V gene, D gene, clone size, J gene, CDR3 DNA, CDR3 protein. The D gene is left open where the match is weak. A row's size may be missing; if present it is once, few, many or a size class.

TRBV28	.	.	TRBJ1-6	TGTGCCAGCCGGGGGGCACTGGGGGGGTCCTATAATTCACCCCTCCACTTT	CASRGALGGSYNSPLHF
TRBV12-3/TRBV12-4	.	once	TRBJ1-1	TGTGCCACTACGGACAGCATGAACACTGAAGCTTTCTTT	CATTDSMNTEAFF
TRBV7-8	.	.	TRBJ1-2	TGTGCCAGCAGCCCTCAGGCTAACTATGGCTACACCTTC	CASSPQANYGYTF
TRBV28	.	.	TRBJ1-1	TGTGCCAGCAGTTCGAGGGGGACGGCTTTCTTT	CASSSRGTAFF
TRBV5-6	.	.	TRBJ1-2	TGTGCCAGCAGCCAAGACCACCTTATCCTCTATGGCTACACCTTC	CASSQDHLILYGYTF
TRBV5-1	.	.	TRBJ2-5	TGCGCCAGCAGCTGGCAGGGTAGCGGAGAAGAGACCCAGTACTTC	CASSWQGSGEETQYF
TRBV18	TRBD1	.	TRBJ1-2	TGTGCCAGCTCTCCACAACCGGGACAGATAAACTATGGCTACACCTTC	CASSPQPGQINYGYTF
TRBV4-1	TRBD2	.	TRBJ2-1	TGCGCCAGCACGGGCGGGAGCGACCCTTTGAATGAGCAGTTCTTC	CASTGGSDPLNEQFF
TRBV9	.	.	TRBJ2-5	TGTGCCAGCAGCGTACCTTCAGGCGGCCTAGAGACCCAGTACTTC	CASSVPSGGLETQYF
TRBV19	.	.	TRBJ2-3	TGTGCCAGTACCCCGGGGCAGGGTGGCGCAGATACGCAGTATTTT	CASTPGQGGADTQYF
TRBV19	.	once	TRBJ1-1	TGTGCCAGTAGTATTGAGGCCAGGGATCGCACTTTCTTT	CASSIEARDRTFF
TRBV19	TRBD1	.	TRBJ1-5	TGTGCCAGTAGTATTCTGCAGGGGGCATCCAATCAGCCCCAGCATTTT	CASSILQGASNQPQHF
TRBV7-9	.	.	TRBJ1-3	TGTGCCAGCAGCTTAGGACAGCTTGGAAACACCATATATTTT	CASSLGQLGNTIYF
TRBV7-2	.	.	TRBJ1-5	TGTGCCAGCAGCTTATCGGGGGGCGATCAGCCCCAGCATTTT	CASSLSGGDQPQHF
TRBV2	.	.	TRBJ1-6	TGTGCCAGCAACAACGAAAAGGGGCCTTCCTATAATTCACCCCTCCACTTT	CASNNEKGPSYNSPLHF
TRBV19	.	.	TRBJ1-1	TGTGCCAGCGCTCGTCTGGGGGGCACTGAAGCTTTCTTT	CASARLGGTEAFF
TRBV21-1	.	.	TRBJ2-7	TGTGCCAGCAGCAAAGGCATTAGCGACTACGAGCAGTACTTC	CASSKGISDYEQYF
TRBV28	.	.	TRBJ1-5	TGTGCCAGCACCACAGGGTTAAGTCAGCCCCAGCATTTT	CASTTGLSQPQHF
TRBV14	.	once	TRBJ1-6	TGTGCCAGCAGCCAGAATGAGGATTCACCCCTCCACTTT	CASSQNEDSPLHF
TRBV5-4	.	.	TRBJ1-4	TGTGCCAGCAGCTTGGCCGGAACTAATGAAAAACTGTTTTTT	CASSLAGTNEKLFF
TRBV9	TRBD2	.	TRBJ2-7	TGTGCCAGCAGCGCCGGACTAGCGGCCTCCTACGAGCAGTACTTC	CASSAGLAASYEQYF
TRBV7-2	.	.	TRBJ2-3	TGTGCCAGCAGCTTACTAGGTGGCGGGAGCACAGATACGCAGTATTTT	CASSLLGGGSTDTQYF
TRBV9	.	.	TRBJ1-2	TGTGCCAGCAGCCCCATCGACGGGAGCTATGGCTACACCTTC	CASSPIDGSYGYTF
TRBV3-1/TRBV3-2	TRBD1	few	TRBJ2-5	TGTGCCAGCAGCCCCGGACAGGGGGGACGGGAGACCCAGTACTTC	CASSPGQGGRETQYF
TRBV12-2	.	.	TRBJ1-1	TGTGCAAGTCGCCCCGACCCTTCCGGCACTGAAGCTTTCTTT	CASRPDPSGTEAFF
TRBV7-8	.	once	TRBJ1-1	TGTGCCAGCAGCTTATATTTCGTTGGTGGTGATGAAGCTTTCTTT	CASSLYFVGGDEAFF
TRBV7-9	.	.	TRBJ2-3	TGTGCCAGCAGCTTAGCACCGCCCGGGGGACACGGGTATTTT	CASSLAPPGGHGYF
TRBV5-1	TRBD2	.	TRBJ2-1	TGCGCCAGCAGCTCCGGACTAGCGCGTGAGCAGTTCTTC	CASSSGLAREQFF
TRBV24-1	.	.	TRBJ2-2	TGTGCCACCAGTGATTTCAGGGGCCCTAACACCGGGGAGCTGTTTTTT	CATSDFRGPNTGELFF
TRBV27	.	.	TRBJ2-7	TGTGCCAGCAGTCTGACGAGCTCCTACGAGCAGTACTTC	CASSLTSSYEQYF
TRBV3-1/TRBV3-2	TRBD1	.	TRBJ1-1	TGTGCCAGCAGCCAACAGGGGGACACTGAAGCTTTCTTT	CASSQQGDTEAFF
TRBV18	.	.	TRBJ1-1	TGTGCCAGCTCACCACCGTCGGAGGGAGCGGCTTTCTTT	CASSPPSEGAAFF
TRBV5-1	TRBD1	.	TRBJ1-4	TGCGCCAGCAGCTTGGGGAGGACAGGGGGAGGTGAAAAACTGTTTTTT	CASSLGRTGGGEKLFF
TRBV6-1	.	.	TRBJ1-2	TGTGCCAGCAGTGAATTACAGGGAAGGGATGGCTACACCTTC	CASSELQGRDGYTF
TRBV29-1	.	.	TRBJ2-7	TGCAGCGTTGAAGGGGCAGGGGAGACCTACGAGCAGTACTTC	CSVEGAGETYEQYF
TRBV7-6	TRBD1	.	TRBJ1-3	TGTGCCAGCAGTGCGGACAGGGGGTACTCTGGAAACACCATATATTTT	CASSADRGYSGNTIYF
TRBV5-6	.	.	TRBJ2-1	TGTGCCAGCACCCGCGGGGTGGGAGGAGAGCAGTTCTTC	CASTRGVGGEQFF
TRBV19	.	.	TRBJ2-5	TGTGCCAGTAGTATCTTTCTGCAGGGGCAAGAGACCCAGTACTTC	CASSIFLQGQETQYF
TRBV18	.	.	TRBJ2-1	TGTGCCAGCTCACCAGCAGTTAATGAGCAGTTCTTC	CASSPAVNEQFF
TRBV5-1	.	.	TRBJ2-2	TGCGCCAGCACCCGATCCGGGGAGCTGTTTTTT	CASTRSGELFF
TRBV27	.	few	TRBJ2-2	TGTGCCAGCCAACTAGCTAACACCGGGGAGCTGTTTTTT	CASQLANTGELFF
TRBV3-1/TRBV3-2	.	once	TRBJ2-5	TGTGCCAGCAGCCACAGGGGAATTCAAGAGACCCAGTACTTC	CASSHRGIQETQYF
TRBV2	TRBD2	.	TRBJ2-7	TGTGCCAGCCTGCGGCGGGCTAGCGGTTCCTACGAGCAGTACTTC	CASLRRASGSYEQYF
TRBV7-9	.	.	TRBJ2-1	TGTGCCAGCAGCTTAGCGGGGGAATACAATGAGCAGTTCTTC	CASSLAGEYNEQFF
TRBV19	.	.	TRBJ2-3	TGTGCCAGTAGTGCTACAGATACGCAGTATTTT	CASSATDTQYF
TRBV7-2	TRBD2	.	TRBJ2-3	TGTGCCAGCAGCCCGGGAGGAGGTAATGCAGATACGCAGTATTTT	CASSPGGGNADTQYF
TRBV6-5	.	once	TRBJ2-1	TGTGCCAGCAGCCGGACGGGAATCTCGAATGAGCAGTTCTTC	CASSRTGISNEQFF
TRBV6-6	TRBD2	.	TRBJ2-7	TGTGCCAGCAGTCTCCGGACTAGCGGGAGGGCAGATCCCTACGAGCAGTACTTC	CASSLRTSGRADPYEQYF
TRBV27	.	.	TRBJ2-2	TGTGCCAGCAAGGCGGGCCCTCCCGGTTCCGGGGAGCTGTTTTTT	CASKAGPPGSGELFF
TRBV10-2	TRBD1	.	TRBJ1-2	TGCGCCAGCAGTCAAGGCGTGGGGGACAGGGTAAAAGGCTACACCTTC	CASSQGVGDRVKGYTF
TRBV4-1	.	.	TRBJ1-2	TGCGCCAGCAGCCAAGATCGGATCCTTGGCTACACCTTC	CASSQDRILGYTF
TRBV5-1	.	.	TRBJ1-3	TGCGCCAGCAGCTTGGAAGGAGGGACTCCCGTCTTT	CASSLEGGTPVF
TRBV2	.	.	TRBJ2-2	TGTGCCAGCAGGGGCGCCGGGGAGCTGTTTTTT	CASRGAGELFF